Listed below are T cell receptor beta chains from one sample, sequenced in a study of cytomegalovirus exposure and HLA in healthy donors. Sequenced by immunoSEQ multiplex PCR; TCRdb stores in-frame clones only, minus some. Among about 210,000 clones, around 80% were seen once, and the ten largest hold approximately 6%. The sequenced material came from PBMCs. The receptor set was obtained from a man aged 35-49 years in good health and CMV-seropositive. Each CDR3 is given with its conserved first and last residue. The order of the fields is clone size, V gene, J gene, D gene, CDR3 protein, CDR3 DNA. D genes are given only for firm matches. For some rows the clone size is stated as once, few or many, or as a class when expanded; others skip it.

>-|TRBV11-2|TRBJ2-1|TRBD2
CASSLDGRLAGNYNEQFF
TGTGCCAGCAGCTTGGATGGAAGACTAGCGGGAAATTACAATGAGCAGTTCTTC
>-|TRBV11-2|TRBJ1-1|TRBD1
CASSLHQGGVYAFF
TGTGCCAGCAGCTTGCACCAGGGGGGTGTGTACGCTTTCTTT
>-|TRBV18|TRBJ2-2|-
CASSPDFSGDTGELFF
TGTGCCAGCTCACCGGATTTTTCAGGGGACACCGGGGAGCTGTTTTTT
>-|TRBV7-9|TRBJ2-2|TRBD2
CASSFLLAPGGELFF
TGTGCCAGCAGCTTCCTACTAGCGCCTGGGGGGGAGCTGTTTTTT
>-|TRBV18|TRBJ2-1|-
CASSFQASSYNEQFF
TGTGCCAGCTCCTTCCAGGCGAGCTCCTACAATGAGCAGTTCTTC
>-|TRBV6-5|TRBJ2-4|-
CASRPDRAKNIQYF
TGTGCCAGCAGACCCGACAGAGCCAAAAACATTCAGTACTTC
>-|TRBV5-1|TRBJ2-7|TRBD2
CASSSLGGLAGNEQYF
TGCGCCAGCAGCTCACTGGGCGGACTAGCGGGTAATGAGCAGTACTTC
>-|TRBV7-9|TRBJ2-7|TRBD1
CSSSPPFRQGSYEQYF
TGTTCCAGCAGCCCGCCCTTCCGACAGGGGTCCTACGAGCAGTACTTC
>-|TRBV5-1|TRBJ2-5|TRBD2
CASSLGTSRETQYF
TGCGCCAGCAGCTTAGGGACTAGCCGAGAGACCCAGTACTTC
>once|TRBV30|TRBJ2-5|-
CAWSPSGETQYF
TGTGCCTGGAGTCCTTCGGGGGAGACCCAGTACTTC
>-|TRBV5-6|TRBJ1-5|-
CASSWSGGLQPQHF
TGTGCCAGCAGCTGGTCAGGTGGGCTCCAGCCCCAGCATTTT
>-|TRBV25-1|TRBJ2-1|TRBD1
CASSDPGTVSNEQFF
TGTGCCAGCAGTGACCCCGGGACAGTTTCCAATGAGCAGTTCTTC
>-|TRBV15|TRBJ2-2|-
CATSRDSRNTGELFF
TGTGCCACCAGCAGAGATTCTAGGAACACCGGGGAGCTGTTTTTT
>-|TRBV9|TRBJ1-3|-
CASSRGREEGNTIYF
TGTGCCAGCAGTAGGGGCAGGGAGGAGGGAAACACCATATATTTT
>-|TRBV29-1|TRBJ1-1|-
CSVTQGAEAFF
TGCAGCGTTACTCAGGGCGCTGAAGCTTTCTTT
>-|TRBV11-2|TRBJ2-5|TRBD2
CASSNTSGKETQYF
TGTGCCAGCAGCAACACTAGCGGCAAAGAGACCCAGTACTTC
>-|TRBV10-2|TRBJ1-1|-
CASLGGASFDTEAFF
TGCGCCAGTCTTGGCGGGGCCAGTTTCGACACTGAAGCTTTCTTT
>few|TRBV7-9|TRBJ2-7|-
CASSLTPSGRSYEQYF
TGTGCCAGCAGCTTAACACCCAGTGGCAGATCCTACGAGCAGTACTTC
>-|TRBV5-4|TRBJ1-1|TRBD1
CASSSQGATNTEAFF
TGTGCCAGCAGCTCGCAGGGGGCCACGAACACTGAAGCTTTCTTT
>-|TRBV10-3|TRBJ1-5|-
CATIPYPTGIKQPQHF
TGTGCCACCATTCCTTACCCCACAGGAATTAAGCAGCCCCAGCATTTT
>few|TRBV14|TRBJ1-6|-
CASSHQQGALESYNSPLHF
TGTGCCAGCAGCCACCAACAGGGAGCATTGGAATCCTATAATTCACCCCTCCACTTT
>-|TRBV7-9|TRBJ2-3|-
CASSLVSGSTDTQYF
TGTGCCAGCAGCTTGGTCAGCGGGAGCACAGATACGCAGTATTTT
>-|TRBV7-8|TRBJ2-1|-
CASSSPAGSSYNEQFF
TGTGCCAGCAGCTCCCCCGCGGGAAGCTCCTACAATGAGCAGTTCTTC
>-|TRBV6-1|TRBJ1-2|TRBD1
CASSAGGPPYGYTF
TGTGCCAGCAGTGCAGGGGGACCCCCCTATGGCTACACCTTC
>once|TRBV11-2|TRBJ2-3|-
CASSSSDTQYF
TGTGCCAGCAGCTCGTCAGATACGCAGTATTTT
>-|TRBV18|TRBJ1-2|TRBD1
CASSPGQGDGYTF
TGTGCCAGCTCACCCGGACAGGGTGATGGCTACACCTTC
>-|TRBV27|TRBJ2-6|-
CAIRRSGANVLTF
TGTGCCATCAGGAGGTCTGGGGCCAACGTCCTGACTTTC
>-|TRBV19|TRBJ2-1|-
CASSISSYNEQFF
TGTGCCAGTAGTATCAGCTCCTACAATGAGCAGTTCTTC
>-|TRBV7-8|TRBJ1-6|-
CASSLGGLSYNSPLHF
TGTGCCAGCAGCTTAGGAGGGTTATCCTATAATTCACCCCTCCACTTT
>-|TRBV14|TRBJ1-3|-
CASAPDISGNTIYF
TGTGCCAGCGCCCCGGACATCTCTGGAAACACCATATATTTT
>-|TRBV9|TRBJ2-2|TRBD2
CASSAALAANTGELFF
TGTGCCAGCAGCGCCGCTCTAGCGGCGAACACCGGGGAGCTGTTTTTT
>-|TRBV18|TRBJ2-6|-
CASSPNVGSGSPGANVLTF
TGTGCCAGCTCACCAAATGTGGGGTCGGGGTCCCCTGGGGCCAACGTCCTGACTTTC
>-|TRBV5-1|TRBJ2-6|TRBD1
CASSSGTGMTGANVLTF
TGCGCCAGCAGCTCCGGGACAGGGATGACTGGGGCCAACGTCCTGACTTTC
>-|TRBV5-1|TRBJ2-2|TRBD2
CASSLARAGAHRDTGELFF
TGCGCCAGCAGCTTGGCCCGAGCGGGAGCCCACAGGGACACCGGGGAGCTGTTTTTT
>-|TRBV10-3|TRBJ2-1|TRBD1
CAISERQGDFNEQFF
TGTGCCATCAGTGAGAGACAGGGGGACTTCAATGAGCAGTTCTTC
>-|TRBV2|TRBJ1-4|-
CASSDGVVPTNEKLFF
TGTGCCAGCAGTGACGGGGTGGTGCCAACTAATGAAAAACTGTTTTTT
>-|TRBV27|TRBJ2-2|TRBD2
CASSSTGTSGRTGELFF
TGTGCCAGCAGTTCAACCGGGACTAGCGGGAGAACAGGGGAGCTGTTTTTT
>-|TRBV4-1|TRBJ1-4|-
CASSQDDTRPEKLFF
TGCGCCAGCAGCCAAGATGACACCCGGCCCGAAAAACTGTTTTTT
>-|TRBV18|TRBJ1-2|TRBD1
CASSPPGQGADLGYGYTF
TGTGCCAGCTCACCACCGGGACAGGGGGCGGATCTCGGCTATGGCTACACCTTC
>-|TRBV4-1|TRBJ2-2|-
CASSQDPGNTGELFF
TGCGCCAGCAGCCAAGATCCAGGGAACACCGGGGAGCTGTTTTTT
>-|TRBV7-2|TRBJ1-2|TRBD1
CASSLGGTGGSYGYTF
TGTGCCAGCAGCTTAGGAGGGACAGGAGGAAGCTATGGCTACACCTTC
>-|TRBV5-6|TRBJ1-5|TRBD1
CASSLAGGANQPQHF
TGTGCCAGCAGCTTGGCAGGGGGCGCGAATCAGCCCCAGCATTTT
>-|TRBV5-6|TRBJ2-1|TRBD2
CASSGAREGRGYNEQFF
TGTGCCAGCAGCGGAGCACGGGAGGGTAGAGGCTACAATGAGCAGTTCTTC
>-|TRBV5-4|TRBJ1-2|TRBD1
CASSLAYRGTGTYGYTF
TGTGCCAGCAGCTTGGCCTATAGAGGGACAGGGACCTATGGCTACACCTTC
>-|TRBV7-9|TRBJ2-7|TRBD2
CASSFLAGGPGEQYF
TGTGCCAGCAGCTTTCTGGCGGGAGGGCCAGGAGAGCAGTACTTC
>-|TRBV6-5|TRBJ1-2|TRBD1
CASSAPGQGDYGYTF
TGTGCCAGCAGTGCACCGGGACAGGGGGACTATGGCTACACCTTC
>few|TRBV10-3|TRBJ1-1|-
CAISDLTVMRNTEAFF
TGTGCCATCAGTGACTTAACCGTGATGAGAAACACTGAAGCTTTCTTT
>-|TRBV19|TRBJ1-4|-
CASGGLGEKLFF
TGTGCCAGTGGGGGACTGGGTGAAAAACTGTTTTTT
>-|TRBV11-1|TRBJ2-3|-
CASSLDTTRTDTQYF
TGTGCCAGCAGCTTGGACACAACCCGCACAGATACGCAGTATTTT
>-|TRBV6-1|TRBJ2-7|-
CASSGYEQYF
TGTGCCAGCAGTGGCTACGAGCAGTACTTC
>few|TRBV7-9|TRBJ1-3|-
CASSPSSGNTIYF
TGTGCCAGCAGCCCGAGCTCTGGAAACACCATATATTTT
>few|TRBV19|TRBJ1-1|-
CASSMTLNTEAFF
TGTGCCAGTAGTATGACACTGAACACTGAAGCTTTCTTT
>-|TRBV5-6|TRBJ2-2|TRBD2
CASSPGLAGVGTGELFF
TGTGCCAGCAGCCCGGGACTAGCGGGAGTAGGGACCGGGGAGCTGTTTTTT
>-|TRBV11-2|TRBJ1-1|-
CASSLGGEYTEAFF
TGTGCCAGCAGCTTAGGGGGCGAGTACACTGAAGCTTTCTTT
>-|TRBV7-6|TRBJ1-1|-
CASSLATDTEAFF
TGTGCCAGCAGCTTAGCGACAGACACTGAAGCTTTCTTT
>-|TRBV2|TRBJ2-3|TRBD1
CASSEFPRQGWEEDTQYF
TGTGCCAGCAGTGAATTTCCCCGACAGGGGTGGGAAGAAGATACGCAGTATTTT
>few|TRBV4-1|TRBJ2-1|-
CASSQVSGLISYNEQFF
TGCGCCAGCAGCCAGGTTAGCGGACTGATCTCCTACAATGAGCAGTTCTTC